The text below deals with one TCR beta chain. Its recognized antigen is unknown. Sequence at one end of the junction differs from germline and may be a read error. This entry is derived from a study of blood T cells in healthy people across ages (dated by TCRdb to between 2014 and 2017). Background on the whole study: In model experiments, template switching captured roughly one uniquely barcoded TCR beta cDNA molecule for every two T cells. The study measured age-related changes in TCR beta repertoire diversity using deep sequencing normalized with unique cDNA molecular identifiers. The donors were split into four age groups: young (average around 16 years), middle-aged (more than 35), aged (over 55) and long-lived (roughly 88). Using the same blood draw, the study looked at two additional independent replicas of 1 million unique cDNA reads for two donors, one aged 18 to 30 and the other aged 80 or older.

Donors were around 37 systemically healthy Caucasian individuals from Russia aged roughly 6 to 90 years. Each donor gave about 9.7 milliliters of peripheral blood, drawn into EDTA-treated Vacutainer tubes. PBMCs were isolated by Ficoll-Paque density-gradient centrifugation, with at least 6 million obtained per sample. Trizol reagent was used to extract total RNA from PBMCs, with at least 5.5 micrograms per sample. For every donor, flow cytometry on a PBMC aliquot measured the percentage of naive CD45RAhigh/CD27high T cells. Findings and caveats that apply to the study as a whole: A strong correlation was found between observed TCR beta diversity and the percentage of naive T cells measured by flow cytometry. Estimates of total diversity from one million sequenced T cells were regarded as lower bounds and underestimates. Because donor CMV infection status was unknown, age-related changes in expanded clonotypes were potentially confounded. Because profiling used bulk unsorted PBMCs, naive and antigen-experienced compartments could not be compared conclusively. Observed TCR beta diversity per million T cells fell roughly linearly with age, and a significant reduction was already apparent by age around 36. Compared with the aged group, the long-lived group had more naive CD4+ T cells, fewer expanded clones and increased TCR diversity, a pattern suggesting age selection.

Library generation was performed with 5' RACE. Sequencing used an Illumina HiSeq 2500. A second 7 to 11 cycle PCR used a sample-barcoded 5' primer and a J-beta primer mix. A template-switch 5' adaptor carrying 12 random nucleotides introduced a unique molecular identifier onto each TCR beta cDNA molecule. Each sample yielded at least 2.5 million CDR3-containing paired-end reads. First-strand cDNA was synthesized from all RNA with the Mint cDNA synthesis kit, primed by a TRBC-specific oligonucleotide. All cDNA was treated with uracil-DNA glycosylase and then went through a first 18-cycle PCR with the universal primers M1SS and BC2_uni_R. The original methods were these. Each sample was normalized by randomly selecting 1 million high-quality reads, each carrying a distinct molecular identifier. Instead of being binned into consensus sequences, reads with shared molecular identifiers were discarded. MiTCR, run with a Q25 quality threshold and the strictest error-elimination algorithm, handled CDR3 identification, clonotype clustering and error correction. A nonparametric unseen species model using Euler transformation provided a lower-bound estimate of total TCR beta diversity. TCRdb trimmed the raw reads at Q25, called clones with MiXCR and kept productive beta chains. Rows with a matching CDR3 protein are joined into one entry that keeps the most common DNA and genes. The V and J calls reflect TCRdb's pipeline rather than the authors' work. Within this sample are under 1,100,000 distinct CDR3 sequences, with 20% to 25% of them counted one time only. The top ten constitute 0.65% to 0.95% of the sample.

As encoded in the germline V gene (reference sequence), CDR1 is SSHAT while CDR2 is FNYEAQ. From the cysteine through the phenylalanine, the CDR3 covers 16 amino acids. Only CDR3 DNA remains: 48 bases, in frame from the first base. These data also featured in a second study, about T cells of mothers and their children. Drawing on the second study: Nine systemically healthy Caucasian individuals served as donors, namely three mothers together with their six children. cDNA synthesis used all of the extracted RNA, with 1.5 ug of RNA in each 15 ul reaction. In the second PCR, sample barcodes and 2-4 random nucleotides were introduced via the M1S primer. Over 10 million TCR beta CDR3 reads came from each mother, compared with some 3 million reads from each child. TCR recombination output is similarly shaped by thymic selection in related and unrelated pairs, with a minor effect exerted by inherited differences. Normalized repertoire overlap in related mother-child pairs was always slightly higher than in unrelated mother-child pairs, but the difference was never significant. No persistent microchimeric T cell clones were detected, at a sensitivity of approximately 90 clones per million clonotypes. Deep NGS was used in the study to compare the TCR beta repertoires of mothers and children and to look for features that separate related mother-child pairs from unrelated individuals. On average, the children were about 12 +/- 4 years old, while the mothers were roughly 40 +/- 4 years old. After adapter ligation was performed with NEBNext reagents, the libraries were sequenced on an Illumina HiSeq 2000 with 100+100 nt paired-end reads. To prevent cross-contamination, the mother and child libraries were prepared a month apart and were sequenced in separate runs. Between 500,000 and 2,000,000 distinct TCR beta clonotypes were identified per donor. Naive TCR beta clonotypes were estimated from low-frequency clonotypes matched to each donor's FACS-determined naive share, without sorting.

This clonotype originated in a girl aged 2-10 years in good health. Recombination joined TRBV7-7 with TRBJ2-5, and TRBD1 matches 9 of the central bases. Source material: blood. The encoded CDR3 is CASSVGQGMRQETQYF. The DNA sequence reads TGTGCTAGCAGCGTGGGACAGGGAATGAGACAAGAGACCCAGTACTTC.